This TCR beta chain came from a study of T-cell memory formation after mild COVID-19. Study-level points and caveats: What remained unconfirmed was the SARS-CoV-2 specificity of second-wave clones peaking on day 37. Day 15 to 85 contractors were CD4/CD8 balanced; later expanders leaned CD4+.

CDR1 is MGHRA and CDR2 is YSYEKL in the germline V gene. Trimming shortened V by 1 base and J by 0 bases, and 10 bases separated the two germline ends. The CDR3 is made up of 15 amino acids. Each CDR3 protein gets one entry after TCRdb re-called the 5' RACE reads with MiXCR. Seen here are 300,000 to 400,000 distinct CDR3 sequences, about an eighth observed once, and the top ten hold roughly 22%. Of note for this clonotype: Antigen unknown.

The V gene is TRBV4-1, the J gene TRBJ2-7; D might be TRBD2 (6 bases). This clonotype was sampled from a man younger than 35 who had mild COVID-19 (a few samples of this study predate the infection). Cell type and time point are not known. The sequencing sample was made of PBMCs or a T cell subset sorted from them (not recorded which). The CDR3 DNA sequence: TGCGCCAGCAGCCAAGTTAGCGGATCCTCCTACGAGCAGTACTTC. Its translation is CASSQVSGSSYEQYF.